A single sample gave rise to the 26 T cell receptor beta chains below, sequenced in a study of post-analysis software for immune sequencing data. Each TCR beta cDNA library carried unique molecular identifiers. TCRdb passed the PCR reads through MiXCR, listing each CDR3 protein once. The sample has roughly 800,000 distinct CDR3 sequences, 30% seen once; the top ten hold around 0.56%. Points from the study as a whole: In patients, five TRBV segments were more frequent than in controls, with TRBV5-6, TRBV5-1 and TRBV20-1 among them.

These receptors lack a known antigen. The sequencing input was blood. Source of these receptors: a girl aged 5 to 17 with multiple sclerosis.

The chain combines TRBV7-2 with TRBJ2-5; 8 nucleotides match TRBD2. Germline V gene sequence: CDR1 SGHTA, CDR2 FQGNSA. The CDR3 runs to 16 residues. V shed 2 bases, J shed 4 bases, and the junction held 9 bases outside the gene matches. CDR3 DNA sequence: TGTGCCAGCAGCTTACCAAGGACTAGCTCAGGAGAGACCCAGTACTTC. Translating it yields CASSLPRTSSGETQYF.

The chain has TRBV4-3 and TRBJ2-7; 9 bases agree with TRBD1. Germline CDR1 reads LGHNA; CDR2 reads YSLEER. CDR3 length equals 14 residues. Losses at the gene ends were 4 bases for V and 6 bases for J; bases not matched to a gene: 7. The CDR3 is CASSLTGQGREQYF. CDR3 bases: TGCGCCAGCAGCCTAACGGGACAGGGTCGCGAGCAGTACTTC.

The CDR3 sequence is CSARESRGQRSYEQYF. The DNA for the CDR3 is TGCAGTGCTAGAGAGTCCAGGGGGCAGAGGTCCTACGAGCAGTACTTC. This chain joins TRBV20-1 and TRBJ2-7; 8 nucleotides line up with TRBD1. V lost 0 bases, J lost 1 base, and 8 bases stayed unmatched. Germline V lookup: CDR1 DFQATT, CDR2 SNEGSKA (reference sequence). This CDR3 has 16 residues.

This clonotype was seen a handful of times. V and J are TRBV5-6 and TRBJ2-7; 9 bases are shared with TRBD1. Germline-derived CDR1 and CDR2 are SGHDT and YYEEEE. The CDR3 is 15 residues long. V lost 5 bases, J lost 1 base, and 7 bases stayed unmatched. The CDR3 reads CASRKTGGQSYEQYF. CDR3 coding DNA: TGTGCCAGCAGGAAAACAGGGGGCCAGTCCTACGAGCAGTACTTC.

This clonotype was counted only a few times. The gene calls are TRBV5-1 and TRBJ2-7; D perhaps matches TRBD1 (6 bases). This CDR3 is built from 15 residues. V was cut by 4 bases and J by 2 bases, with 16 bases left in between. Germline CDR1 reads SGHRS; CDR2 reads YFSETQ. The CDR3 nucleotides are TGCGCCAGCAGCCAAGGGGGTCGAACGACCTACGAGCAGTACTTC. Its translation: CASSQGGRTTYEQYF.

CDR3 in DNA: TGTGCCACCACCAGGGGACTAGCGGATTACAATGAGCAGTTCTTC. It translates to CATTRGLADYNEQFF. The rearrangement uses TRBV15 and TRBJ2-1; 11 nucleotides line up with TRBD2. Unmatched junction bases numbered 6, after V lost 7 bases and J lost 4 bases. CDR3 size: 15 residues. The V gene's germline CDR1 is LNHNV and CDR2 YYDKDF (reference sequence).

Turning to this clonotype: This may be a read error: a much more frequent sequence differs by one nucleotide. The chain combines TRBV20-1 with TRBJ2-7; 8 nucleotides align to TRBD1. Germline V lookup: CDR1 DFQATT, CDR2 SNEGSKA (reference sequence). V shed 7 bases and J 2 bases; nucleotides not matched to a gene: 7. This CDR3 contains 13 residues. CDR3 region: CSVTRGPPYEQYF. The CDR3 DNA sequence: TGCAGTGTCACCAGGGGGCCCCCCTACGAGCAGTACTTC.

This sequence joins TRBV6-5 and TRBJ1-2; possible D gene TRBD1, 6 bases. The CDR3 totals 16 residues. V was shortened by 5 bases and J by 8 bases, with 24 bases between the two germline ends. CDR1 and CDR2 (germline): MNHEY, SVGAGI. CDR3 residues: CASSPIEQGGRVGYTF. CDR3 nucleotide sequence: TGTGCCAGCAGTCCCATAGAACAGGGCGGTCGGGTCGGCTACACCTTC.

The rearrangement uses TRBV9 and TRBJ2-3; tentative D call: TRBD1 (6 bases). CDR1 is SGDLS and CDR2 is YYNGEE in the germline V gene. The CDR3 extends over 15 amino acids. The V end was cut by 0 bases, the J end by 4 bases, with 12 bases between. CDR3: CASSVGDIPPDTQYF. CDR3 sequence (DNA): TGTGCCAGCAGCGTAGGGGACATCCCCCCAGATACGCAGTATTTT.

V usage is TRBV7-8 and J usage is TRBJ2-7; D unclear. In germline, CDR1 is SGHVS, CDR2 FQNEAQ. The CDR3 extends over 15 amino acids. Trimming took 5 bases from V and 2 from J, leaving 16 bases between them. The CDR3 loop is CASSLVRTSPYEQYF. CDR3 in DNA: TGTGCCAGCAGCCTAGTTCGCACCTCCCCCTACGAGCAGTACTTC.

This clonotype was counted only a few times. The V call is TRBV2, the J call TRBJ2-5; possible D gene TRBD2, 6 bases. This CDR3 spans 15 amino acids. Between the trimmed V and J ends, which lost 0 bases and 3 bases, there was a span of 11 bases. The germline CDR1 and CDR2 sequences are SNHLY and FYNNEI. CDR3 residues: CASSEAGGTKETQYF. Written as DNA, the CDR3 is TGTGCCAGCAGTGAAGCGGGGGGAACCAAAGAGACCCAGTACTTC.

This clonotype occurred many times. This chain connects TRBV7-2 to TRBJ2-1; 15 bases fit TRBD2. The CDR3 length is 15 residues. The V segment lost 5 bases and the J segment 6 bases; nucleotides outside the gene matches: 2. CDR1 and CDR2 from the germline V gene are SGHTA and FQGNSA. The chain's CDR3 is CASSAGLAGGNEQFF. CDR3 bases: TGTGCCAGCAGCGCGGGACTAGCGGGGGGCAATGAGCAGTTCTTC.

The genes are TRBV4-1 and TRBJ1-1; D ambiguous. There are 16 residues in the CDR3. V was clipped by 0 bases and J by 0 bases, with 11 bases between them. Germline V lookup: CDR1 MGHRA, CDR2 YSYEKL. This CDR3 is CASSQDLPFVNTEAFF. For the CDR3, the DNA is TGCGCCAGCAGCCAAGATCTGCCGTTTGTGAACACTGAAGCTTTCTTT.

V and J are TRBV27 and TRBJ1-2, with D unclear. This CDR3 comprises 13 residues. Deletions cut 2 bases from V and 6 bases from J, with 10 bases between. From germline, CDR1 is MNHEY and CDR2 SMNVEV (reference sequence). The CDR3 reads CASSLNLRDGYTF. In DNA form, the CDR3 reads TGTGCCAGCAGTTTAAATTTGCGGGATGGCTACACCTTC.

The chain recombines TRBV27 with TRBJ1-1; 7 bases align to TRBD1. J was trimmed by 4 bases and V by 5 bases; bases with no gene match: 10. This CDR3 comprises 15 residues. Per the germline V gene, CDR1 is MNHEY and CDR2 is SMNVEV (reference sequence). The CDR3 sequence is CASSDGQVFGTEAFF. The CDR3 nucleotides read TGTGCCAGCAGTGACGGACAGGTCTTTGGCACTGAAGCTTTCTTT.

This clonotype has more than one count but fewer than ten. The V call is TRBV9, the J call TRBJ2-6, with a weak D call TRBD2 (6 bases). Trimming pared 1 base from V and 3 bases from J, leaving 11 bases between. In germline, CDR1 is SGDLS, CDR2 YYNGEE. CDR3 length equals 16 residues. CDR3 in DNA: TGTGCCAGCAGCGTAATTCGGGGGAATGGGGCCAACGTCCTGACTTTC. Amino acids: CASSVIRGNGANVLTF.

The chain couples TRBV29-1 to TRBJ1-2; D ambiguous. Germline CDR1 is SQVTM and CDR2 is ANQGSEA. The V gene lost 5 bases and the J gene lost 5 bases, with 18 bases spanning the gap. CDR3 length: 14 amino acids. The chain's CDR3 is CSVSPKLRGYGYTF. CDR3 coding DNA: TGCAGCGTTTCCCCTAAGTTACGGGGTTATGGCTACACCTTC.

The chain has TRBV5-1 and TRBJ2-7; 9 bases are a match to TRBD2. Trimming removed 10 bases from V and 1 base from J; junction bases left unmatched: 12. The CDR3 consists of 15 residues. Per the germline V gene, CDR1 is SGHRS and CDR2 is YFSETQ. The CDR3 sequence is CAGPKPAGGSYEQYF. The CDR3 DNA reads TGCGCCGGCCCAAAACCAGCGGGAGGATCCTACGAGCAGTACTTC.

This clonotype was counted between two and nine times. J is TRBJ2-1 and V is TRBV7-9, with D possibly being TRBD2 (7 bases). V dropped 5 bases and J dropped 9 bases, with 23 bases sitting between them. This CDR3 is 16 amino acids long. Germline V CDR1 and CDR2: SEHNR, FQNEAQ (reference sequence). In DNA form, the CDR3 reads TGTGCCAGCAGCCACCTCCCTCCGGGGGGCGGAGGTGAGCAGTTCTTC. Encoded protein: CASSHLPPGGGGEQFF.

The genes are TRBV27 and TRBJ2-1; no firm D call. Trimming took off 4 bases at V and 4 bases at J, with 8 bases between the two ends. This CDR3 is 13 amino acids long. Germline V lookup: CDR1 MNHEY, CDR2 SMNVEV (reference sequence). CDR3 loop: CASSSHLYNEQFF. In nucleotides, the CDR3 is TGTGCCAGCAGTTCCCACCTATACAATGAGCAGTTCTTC.

The chain couples TRBV5-1 to TRBJ2-1, with no clear D. The V gene lost 3 bases and the J gene lost 0 bases, with 10 bases spanning the gap. This CDR3 spans 15 amino acids. Germline-derived CDR1 and CDR2 are SGHRS and YFSETQ. In DNA, the CDR3 is TGCGCCAGCAGCTCCACAGTGAGCTCCTACAATGAGCAGTTCTTC. Translated, it gives CASSSTVSSYNEQFF. Using reference TRBV5-1 and TRBJ2-1 for the parts outside the CDR3, the full variable domain is KAGVTQTPRYLIKTRGQQVTLSCSPISGHRSVSWYQQTPGQGLQFLFEYFSETQRNKGNFPGRFSGRQFSNSRSEMNVSTLELGDSALYLCASSSTVSSYNEQFFGPGTRLTVL.

V and J are TRBV29-1 and TRBJ1-1, with D perhaps TRBD1 (5 bases). CDR1 is SQVTM, CDR2 ANQGSEA, per germline. The CDR3 has 11 amino acids. Trimming cost V 7 bases and J 6 bases, with 12 bases left between them. CDR3 protein: CSGRVGAEAFF. CDR3 DNA: TGCAGCGGGCGGGTGGGGGCTGAAGCTTTCTTT.

V and J are TRBV20-1 and TRBJ2-7; 7 bases match TRBD1. This CDR3 is 13 amino acids long. CDR1 DFQATT and CDR2 SNEGSKA come from the germline V gene (reference sequence). The ends lost 4 bases at V and 3 bases at J; junction bases unmatched: 6. The CDR3 coding sequence is TGCAGTGCTACAGGGACAGACCACTACGAGCAGTACTTC. Residues: CSATGTDHYEQYF.

There are many counts of this clonotype. The chain combines TRBV10-3 with TRBJ1-2, with D unclear. The germline V gene encodes CDR1 ENHRY and CDR2 SYGVKD. The CDR3 totals 15 residues. The germline V and J ends were trimmed by 5 bases and 5 bases, with 18 bases remaining between them. The CDR3 DNA is TGTGCCATCAGTCTAGAGGGTCGGACGGAGTATGGCTACACCTTC. Its translation: CAISLEGRTEYGYTF.

The rearrangement uses TRBV29-1 and TRBJ1-1, with D unresolved. This CDR3 region has 13 residues. Deletions cut 1 base from V and 10 bases from J, with 16 bases between. Per the germline V gene, CDR1 is SQVTM and CDR2 is ANQGSEA. CDR3 DNA sequence: TGCAGCGTTGAAGGGAGCTCGGTCAGATCAGCTTTCTTT. Its protein product is CSVEGSSVRSAFF.

The rearrangement links TRBV4-3 to TRBJ1-5; D is undetermined. The V end lost 0 bases, the J end lost 2 bases, and 17 bases lay between the germline ends. Looked up from germline, CDR1 is LGHNA and CDR2 is YSLEER. The CDR3 totals 18 residues. CDR3 loop: CASSQDFSGSRGNQPQHF. In nucleotides, the CDR3 is TGCGCCAGCAGCCAAGATTTTAGTGGCAGCCGCGGCAATCAGCCCCAGCATTTT.